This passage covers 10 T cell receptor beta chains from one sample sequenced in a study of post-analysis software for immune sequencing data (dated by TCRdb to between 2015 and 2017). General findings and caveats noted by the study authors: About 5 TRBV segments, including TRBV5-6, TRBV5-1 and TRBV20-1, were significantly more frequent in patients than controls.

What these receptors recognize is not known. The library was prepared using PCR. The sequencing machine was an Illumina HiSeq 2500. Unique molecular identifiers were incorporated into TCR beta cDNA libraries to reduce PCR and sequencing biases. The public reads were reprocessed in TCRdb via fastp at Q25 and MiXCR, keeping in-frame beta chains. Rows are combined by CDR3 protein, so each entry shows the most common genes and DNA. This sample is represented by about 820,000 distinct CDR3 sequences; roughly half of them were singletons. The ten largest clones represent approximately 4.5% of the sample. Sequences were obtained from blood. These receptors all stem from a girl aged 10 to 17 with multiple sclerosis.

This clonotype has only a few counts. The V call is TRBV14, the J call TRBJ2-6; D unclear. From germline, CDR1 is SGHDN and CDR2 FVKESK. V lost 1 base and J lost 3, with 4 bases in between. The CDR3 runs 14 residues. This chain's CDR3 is CASSQARGANVLTF. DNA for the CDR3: TGTGCCAGCAGCCAAGCCCGTGGGGCCAACGTCCTGACTTTC.

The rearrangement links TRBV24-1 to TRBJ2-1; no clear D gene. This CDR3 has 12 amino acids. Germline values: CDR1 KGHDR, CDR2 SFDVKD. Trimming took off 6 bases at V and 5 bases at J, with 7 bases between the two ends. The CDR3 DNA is TGTGCCACCAGTAAAGGAGACAATGAGCAGTTCTTC. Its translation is CATSKGDNEQFF.

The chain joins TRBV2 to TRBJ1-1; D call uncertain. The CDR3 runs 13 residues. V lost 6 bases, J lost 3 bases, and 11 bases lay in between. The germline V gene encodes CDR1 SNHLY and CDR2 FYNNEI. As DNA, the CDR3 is TGTGCCAGCAGCCGCGTAAGGGACACTGAAGCTTTCTTT. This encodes CASSRVRDTEAFF.

The CDR3 DNA reads as TGCAGCGTTGGGCCGGAGGGCGGCTACACCTTC. As protein: CSVGPEGGYTF. The genes are TRBV29-1 and TRBJ1-2; no clear D. V was trimmed by 4 bases and J by 8 bases, leaving 11 bases between them. Germline values: CDR1 SQVTM, CDR2 ANQGSEA. This CDR3 comprises 11 residues. The full variable domain, in which reference TRBV29-1 and TRBJ1-2 provide the parts outside the CDR3, is SAVISQKPSRDICQRGTSLTIQCQVDSQVTMMFWYRQQPGQSLTLIATANQGSEATYESGFVIDKFPISRPNLTFSTLTVSNMSPEDSSIYLCSVGPEGGYTFGSGTRLTVV.

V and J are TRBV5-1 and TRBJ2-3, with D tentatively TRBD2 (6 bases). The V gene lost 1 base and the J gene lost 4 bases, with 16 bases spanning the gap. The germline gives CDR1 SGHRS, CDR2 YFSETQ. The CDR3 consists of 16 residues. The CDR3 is CASSLTGAGGADTQYF. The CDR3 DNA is TGCGCCAGCAGCTTGACAGGAGCGGGTGGCGCAGATACGCAGTATTTT.

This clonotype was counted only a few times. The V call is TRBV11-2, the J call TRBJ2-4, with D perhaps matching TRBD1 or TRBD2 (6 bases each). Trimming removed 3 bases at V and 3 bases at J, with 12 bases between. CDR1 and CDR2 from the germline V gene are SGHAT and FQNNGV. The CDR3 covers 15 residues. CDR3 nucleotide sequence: TGTGCCAGCAGCTTGACGGGGGCTGTCAAAAACATTCAGTACTTC. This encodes CASSLTGAVKNIQYF.

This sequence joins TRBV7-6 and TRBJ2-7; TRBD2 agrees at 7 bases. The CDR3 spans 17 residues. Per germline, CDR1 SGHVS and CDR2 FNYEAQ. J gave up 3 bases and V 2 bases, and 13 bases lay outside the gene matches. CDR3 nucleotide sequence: TGTGCCAGCAGCTTAAATGTGGGACCAGCGGGATACTACGAGCAGTACTTC. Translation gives CASSLNVGPAGYYEQYF.

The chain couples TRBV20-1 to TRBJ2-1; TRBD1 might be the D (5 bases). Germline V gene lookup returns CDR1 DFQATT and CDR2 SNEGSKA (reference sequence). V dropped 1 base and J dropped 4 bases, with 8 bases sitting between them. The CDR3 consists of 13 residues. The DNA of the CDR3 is TGCAGTGCTAGAGCAGGGAATTACAATGAGCAGTTCTTC. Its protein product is CSARAGNYNEQFF.

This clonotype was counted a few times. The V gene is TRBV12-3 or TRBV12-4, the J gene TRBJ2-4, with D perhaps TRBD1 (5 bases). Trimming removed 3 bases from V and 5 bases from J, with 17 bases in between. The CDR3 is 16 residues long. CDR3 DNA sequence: TGTGCCAGCAGTTTTTGGGGCATGGGGCGGCAAAACATTCAGTACTTC. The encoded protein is CASSFWGMGRQNIQYF.

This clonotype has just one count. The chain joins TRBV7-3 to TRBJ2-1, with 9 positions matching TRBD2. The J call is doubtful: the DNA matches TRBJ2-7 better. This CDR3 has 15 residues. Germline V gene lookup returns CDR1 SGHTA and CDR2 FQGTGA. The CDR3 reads CASSFQRGAGNEQYF. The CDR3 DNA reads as TGTGCCAGCAGCTTTCAGCGGGGGGCCGGGAATGAGCAGTACTTC.